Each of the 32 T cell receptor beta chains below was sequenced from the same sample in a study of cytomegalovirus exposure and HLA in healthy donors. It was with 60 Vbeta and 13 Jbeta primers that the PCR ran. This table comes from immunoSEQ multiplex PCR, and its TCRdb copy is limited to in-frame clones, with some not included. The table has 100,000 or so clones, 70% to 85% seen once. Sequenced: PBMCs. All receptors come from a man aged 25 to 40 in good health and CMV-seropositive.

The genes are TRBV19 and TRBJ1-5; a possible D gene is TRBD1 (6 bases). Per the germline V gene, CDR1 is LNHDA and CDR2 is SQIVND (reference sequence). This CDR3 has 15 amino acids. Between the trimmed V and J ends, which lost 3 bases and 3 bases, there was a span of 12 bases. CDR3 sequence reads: CASSIPGQINQPQHF. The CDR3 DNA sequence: TGTGCCAGTAGTATCCCTGGACAGATCAATCAGCCCCAGCATTTT. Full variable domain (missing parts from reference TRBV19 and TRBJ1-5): DGGITQSPKYLFRKEGQNVTLSCEQNLNHDAMYWYRQDPGQGLRLIYYSQIVNDFQKGDIAEGYSVSREKKESFPLTVTSAQKNPTAFYLCASSIPGQINQPQHFGDGTRLSIL.

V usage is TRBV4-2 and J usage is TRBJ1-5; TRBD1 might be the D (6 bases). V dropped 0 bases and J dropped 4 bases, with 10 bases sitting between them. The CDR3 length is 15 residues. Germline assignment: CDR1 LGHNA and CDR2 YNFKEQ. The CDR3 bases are TGTGCCAGCAGCCAAGAGCAGGGGCTAAATCAGCCCCAGCATTTT. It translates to CASSQEQGLNQPQHF.

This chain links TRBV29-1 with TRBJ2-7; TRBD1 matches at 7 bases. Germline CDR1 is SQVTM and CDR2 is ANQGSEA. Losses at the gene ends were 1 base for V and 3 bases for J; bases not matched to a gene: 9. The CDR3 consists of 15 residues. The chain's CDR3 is CSVEVDDREIYEQYF. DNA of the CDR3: TGCAGCGTTGAAGTCGATGACAGGGAAATCTACGAGCAGTACTTC.

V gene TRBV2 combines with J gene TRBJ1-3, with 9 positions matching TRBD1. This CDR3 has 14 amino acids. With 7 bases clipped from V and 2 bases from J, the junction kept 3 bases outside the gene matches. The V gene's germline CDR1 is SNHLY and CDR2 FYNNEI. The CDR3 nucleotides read TGTGCCAGCAAGAGACAGGGGGCTGGAAACACCATATATTTT. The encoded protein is CASKRQGAGNTIYF.

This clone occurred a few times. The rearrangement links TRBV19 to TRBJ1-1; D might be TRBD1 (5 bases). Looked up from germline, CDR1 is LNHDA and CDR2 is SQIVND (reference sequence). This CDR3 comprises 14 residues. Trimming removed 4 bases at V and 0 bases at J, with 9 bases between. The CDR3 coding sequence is TGTGCCAGTAGTACAGCCAGGGTGAACACTGAAGCTTTCTTT. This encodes CASSTARVNTEAFF.

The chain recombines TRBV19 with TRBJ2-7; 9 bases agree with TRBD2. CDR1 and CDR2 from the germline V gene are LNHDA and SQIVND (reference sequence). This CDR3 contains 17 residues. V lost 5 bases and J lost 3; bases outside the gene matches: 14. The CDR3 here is CASSAYSGAGGHYEQYF. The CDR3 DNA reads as TGTGCCAGTAGTGCCTATTCGGGAGCGGGAGGCCACTACGAGCAGTACTTC.

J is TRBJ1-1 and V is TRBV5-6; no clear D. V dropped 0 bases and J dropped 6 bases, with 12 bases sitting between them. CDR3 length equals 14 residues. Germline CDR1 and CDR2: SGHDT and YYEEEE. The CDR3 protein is CASSLATYRAEAFF. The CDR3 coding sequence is TGTGCCAGCAGCTTGGCCACTTACCGGGCTGAAGCTTTCTTT.

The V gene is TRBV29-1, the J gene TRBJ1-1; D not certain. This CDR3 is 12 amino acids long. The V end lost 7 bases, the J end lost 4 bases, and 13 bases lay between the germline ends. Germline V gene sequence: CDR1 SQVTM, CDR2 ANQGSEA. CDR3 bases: TGCAGCGGGGCGTCCTTACGCACTGAAGCTTTCTTT. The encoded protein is CSGASLRTEAFF.

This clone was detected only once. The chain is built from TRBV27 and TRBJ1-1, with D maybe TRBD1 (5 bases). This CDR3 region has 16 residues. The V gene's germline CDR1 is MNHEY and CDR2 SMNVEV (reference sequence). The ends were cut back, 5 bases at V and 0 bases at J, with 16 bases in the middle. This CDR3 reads CASSPAFREVNTEAFF. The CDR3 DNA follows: TGTGCCAGCAGTCCAGCCTTCAGGGAGGTGAACACTGAAGCTTTCTTT.

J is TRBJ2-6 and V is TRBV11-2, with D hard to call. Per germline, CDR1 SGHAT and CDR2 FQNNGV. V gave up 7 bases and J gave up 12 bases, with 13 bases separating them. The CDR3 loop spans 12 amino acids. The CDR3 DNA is TGTGCCAGCAAGCAACCCCGGAGCGTCCTGACTTTC. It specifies CASKQPRSVLTF.

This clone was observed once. The CDR3 DNA follows: TGTGCCAGCAGCCAGATTAGCGGGAGTTCGTACGAGCAGTACTTC. This gives the protein CASSQISGSSYEQYF. V and J are TRBV14 and TRBJ2-7; TRBD2 aligns across 9 bases. Germline loops: CDR1 SGHDN, CDR2 FVKESK. The CDR3 has 15 amino acids. V lost 3 bases and J lost 4; bases outside the gene matches: 7.

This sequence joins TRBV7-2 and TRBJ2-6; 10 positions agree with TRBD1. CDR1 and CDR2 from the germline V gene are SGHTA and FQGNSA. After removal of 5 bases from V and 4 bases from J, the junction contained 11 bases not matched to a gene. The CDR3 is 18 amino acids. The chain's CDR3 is CASSPRDRGASGANVLTF. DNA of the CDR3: TGTGCCAGCAGCCCGAGGGACAGGGGAGCTTCAGGGGCCAACGTCCTGACTTTC.

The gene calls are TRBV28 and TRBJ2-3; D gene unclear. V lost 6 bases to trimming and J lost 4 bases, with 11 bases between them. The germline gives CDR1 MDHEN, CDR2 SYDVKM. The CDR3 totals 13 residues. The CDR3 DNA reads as TGTGCCAGCAGACCCCTTGGGCCAGATACGCAGTATTTT. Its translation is CASRPLGPDTQYF. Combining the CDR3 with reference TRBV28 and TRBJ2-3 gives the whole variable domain DVKVTQSSRYLVKRTGEKVFLECVQDMDHENMFWYRQDPGLGLRLIYFSYDVKMKEKGDIPEGYSVSREKKERFSLILESASTNQTSMYLCASRPLGPDTQYFGPGTRLTVL.

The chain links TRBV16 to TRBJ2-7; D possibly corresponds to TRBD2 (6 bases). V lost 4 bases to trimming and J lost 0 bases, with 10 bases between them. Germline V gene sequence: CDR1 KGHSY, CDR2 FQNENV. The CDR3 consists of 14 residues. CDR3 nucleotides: TGTGCCAGCAGCCCGGGACTCCGCTCCTACGAGCAGTACTTC. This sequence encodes CASSPGLRSYEQYF.

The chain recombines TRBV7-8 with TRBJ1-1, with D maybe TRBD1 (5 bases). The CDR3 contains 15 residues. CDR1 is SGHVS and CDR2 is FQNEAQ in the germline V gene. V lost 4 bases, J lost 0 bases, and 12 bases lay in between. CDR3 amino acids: CASSSWSRVNTEAFF. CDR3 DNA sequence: TGTGCCAGCAGCTCTTGGTCCAGGGTGAACACTGAAGCTTTCTTT.

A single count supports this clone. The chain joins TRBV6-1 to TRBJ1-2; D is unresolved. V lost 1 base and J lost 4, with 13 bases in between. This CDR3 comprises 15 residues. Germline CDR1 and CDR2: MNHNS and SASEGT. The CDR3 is CASSEGGSDLYGYTF. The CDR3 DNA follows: TGTGCCAGCAGTGAAGGCGGCAGTGACCTCTATGGCTACACCTTC.

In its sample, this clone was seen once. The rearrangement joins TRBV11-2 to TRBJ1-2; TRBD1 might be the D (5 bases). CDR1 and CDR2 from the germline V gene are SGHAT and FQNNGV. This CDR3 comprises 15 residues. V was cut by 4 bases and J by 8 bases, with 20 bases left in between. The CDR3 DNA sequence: TGTGCCAGCAGCTCGATGGGTACCCACCGGGGGGGCTACACCTTC. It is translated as CASSSMGTHRGGYTF.

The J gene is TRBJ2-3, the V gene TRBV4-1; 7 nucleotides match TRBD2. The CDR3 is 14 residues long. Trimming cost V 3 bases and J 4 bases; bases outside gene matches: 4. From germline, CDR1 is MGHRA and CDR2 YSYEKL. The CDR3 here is CASSHTSAADTQYF. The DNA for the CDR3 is TGCGCCAGCAGCCACACTAGCGCCGCAGATACGCAGTATTTT.

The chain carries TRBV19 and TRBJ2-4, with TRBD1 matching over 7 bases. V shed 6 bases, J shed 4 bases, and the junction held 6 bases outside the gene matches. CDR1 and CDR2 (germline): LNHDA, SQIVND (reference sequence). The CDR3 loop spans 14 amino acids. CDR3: CASSRDSPKNIQYF. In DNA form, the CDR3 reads TGTGCCAGTAGCCGGGACAGTCCAAAAAACATTCAGTACTTC. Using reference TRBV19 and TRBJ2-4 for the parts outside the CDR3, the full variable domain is DGGITQSPKYLFRKEGQNVTLSCEQNLNHDAMYWYRQDPGQGLRLIYYSQIVNDFQKGDIAEGYSVSREKKESFPLTVTSAQKNPTAFYLCASSRDSPKNIQYFGAGTRLSVL.

The CDR3 spells CASSVHPKRGPERGNEQFF. The DNA for the CDR3 is TGTGCCAGCAGCGTACATCCCAAACGAGGCCCAGAACGAGGCAATGAGCAGTTCTTC. The chain links TRBV21-1 to TRBJ2-1; the D segment call TRBD2 is taken from the table without a DNA check. TRBV21-1 is a pseudogene locus. The CDR3 has 19 residues.

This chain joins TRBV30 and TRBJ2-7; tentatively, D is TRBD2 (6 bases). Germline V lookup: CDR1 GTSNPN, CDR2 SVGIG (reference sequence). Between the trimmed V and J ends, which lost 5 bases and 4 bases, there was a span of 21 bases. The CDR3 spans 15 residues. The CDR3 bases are TGTGCCTGGGCCCACCCCCTGGAGGGGAAATACGAGCAGTACTTC. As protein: CAWAHPLEGKYEQYF.

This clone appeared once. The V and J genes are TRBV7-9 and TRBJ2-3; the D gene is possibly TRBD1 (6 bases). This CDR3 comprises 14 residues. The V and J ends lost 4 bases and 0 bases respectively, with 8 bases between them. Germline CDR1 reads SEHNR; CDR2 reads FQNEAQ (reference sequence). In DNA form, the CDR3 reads TGTGCCAGCAGCTACGGACAGAGCACAGATACGCAGTATTTT. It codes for CASSYGQSTDTQYF. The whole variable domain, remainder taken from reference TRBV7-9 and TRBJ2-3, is DTGVSQNPRHKITKRGQNVTFRCDPISEHNRLYWYRQTLGQGPEFLTYFQNEAQLEKSRLLSDRFSAERPKGSFSTLEIQRTEQGDSAMYLCASSYGQSTDTQYFGPGTRLTVL.

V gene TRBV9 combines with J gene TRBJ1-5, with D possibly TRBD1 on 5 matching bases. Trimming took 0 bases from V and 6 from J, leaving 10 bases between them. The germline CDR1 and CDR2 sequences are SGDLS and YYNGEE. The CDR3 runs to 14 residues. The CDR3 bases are TGTGCCAGCAGCGTAGGGGGGGTTGGTCAGCCCCAGCATTTT. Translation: CASSVGGVGQPQHF.

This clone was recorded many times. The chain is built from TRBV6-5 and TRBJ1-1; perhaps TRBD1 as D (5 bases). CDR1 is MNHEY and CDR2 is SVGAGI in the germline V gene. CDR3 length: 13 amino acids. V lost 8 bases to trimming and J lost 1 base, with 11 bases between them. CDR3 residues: CASRNTGNTEAFF. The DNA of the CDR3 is TGTGCCAGCCGAAATACAGGGAACACTGAAGCTTTCTTT.

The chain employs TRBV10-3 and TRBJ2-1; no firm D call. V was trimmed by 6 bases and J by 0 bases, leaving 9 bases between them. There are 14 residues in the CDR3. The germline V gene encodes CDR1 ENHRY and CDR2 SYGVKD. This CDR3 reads CAIRDRSSYNEQFF. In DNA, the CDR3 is TGTGCCATCAGAGACCGGAGCTCCTACAATGAGCAGTTCTTC.

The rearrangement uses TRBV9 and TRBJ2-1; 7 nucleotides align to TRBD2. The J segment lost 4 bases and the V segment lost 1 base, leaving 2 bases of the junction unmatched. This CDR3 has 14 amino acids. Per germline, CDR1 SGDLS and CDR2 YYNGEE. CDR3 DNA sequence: TGTGCCAGCAGCGTACCCGGGAGGTACAATGAGCAGTTCTTC. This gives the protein CASSVPGRYNEQFF.

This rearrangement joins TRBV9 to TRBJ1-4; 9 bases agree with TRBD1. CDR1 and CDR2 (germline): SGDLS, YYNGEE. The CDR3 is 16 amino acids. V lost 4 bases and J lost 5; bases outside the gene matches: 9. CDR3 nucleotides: TGTGCCAGCAGCCATCGGGACAGGGTTGGGAATGAAAAACTGTTTTTT. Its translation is CASSHRDRVGNEKLFF. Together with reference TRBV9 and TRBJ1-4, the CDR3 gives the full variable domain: DSGVTQTPKHLITATGQRVTLRCSPRSGDLSVYWYQQSLDQGLQFLIQYYNGEERAKGNILERFSAQQFPDLHSELNLSSLELGDSALYFCASSHRDRVGNEKLFFGSGTQLSVL.

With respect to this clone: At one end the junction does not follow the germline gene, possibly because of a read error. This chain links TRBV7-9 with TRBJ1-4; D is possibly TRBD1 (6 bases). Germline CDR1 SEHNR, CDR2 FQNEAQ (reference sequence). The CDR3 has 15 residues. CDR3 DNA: TGTTCCAGCAGCTTAGACACAGGGCTAGAGGAAAAACTGTTTTTT. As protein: CSSSLDTGLEEKLFF.

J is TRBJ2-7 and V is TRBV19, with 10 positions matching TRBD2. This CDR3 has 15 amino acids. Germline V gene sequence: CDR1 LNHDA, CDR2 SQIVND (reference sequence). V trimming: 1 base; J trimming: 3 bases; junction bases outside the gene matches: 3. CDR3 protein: CASSIAPSGGYEQYF. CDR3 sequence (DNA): TGTGCCAGTAGTATAGCACCTAGCGGGGGCTACGAGCAGTACTTC. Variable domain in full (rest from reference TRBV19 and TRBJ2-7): DGGITQSPKYLFRKEGQNVTLSCEQNLNHDAMYWYRQDPGQGLRLIYYSQIVNDFQKGDIAEGYSVSREKKESFPLTVTSAQKNPTAFYLCASSIAPSGGYEQYFGPGTRLTVT.

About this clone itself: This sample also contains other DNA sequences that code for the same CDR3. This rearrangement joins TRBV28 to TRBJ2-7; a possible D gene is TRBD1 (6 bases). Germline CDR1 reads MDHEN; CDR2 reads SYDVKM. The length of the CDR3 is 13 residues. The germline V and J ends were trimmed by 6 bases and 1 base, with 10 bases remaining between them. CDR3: CASSRDNSYEQYF. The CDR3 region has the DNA TGTGCCAGCAGCCGGGACAATTCCTACGAGCAGTACTTC.

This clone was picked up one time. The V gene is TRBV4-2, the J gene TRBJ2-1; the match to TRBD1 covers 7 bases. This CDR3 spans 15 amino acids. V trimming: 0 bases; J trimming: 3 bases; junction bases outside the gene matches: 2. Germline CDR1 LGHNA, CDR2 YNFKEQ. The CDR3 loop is CASSQEGDSYNEQFF. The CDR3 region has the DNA TGTGCCAGCAGCCAAGAAGGGGACAGCTACAATGAGCAGTTCTTC.

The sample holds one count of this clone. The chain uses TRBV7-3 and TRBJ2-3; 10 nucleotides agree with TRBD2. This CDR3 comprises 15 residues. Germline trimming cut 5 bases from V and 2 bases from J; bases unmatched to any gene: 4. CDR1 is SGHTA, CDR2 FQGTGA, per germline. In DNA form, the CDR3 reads TGTGCCAGCAGCCCTAGCGGGAGCTTCACAGATACGCAGTATTTT. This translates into CASSPSGSFTDTQYF.